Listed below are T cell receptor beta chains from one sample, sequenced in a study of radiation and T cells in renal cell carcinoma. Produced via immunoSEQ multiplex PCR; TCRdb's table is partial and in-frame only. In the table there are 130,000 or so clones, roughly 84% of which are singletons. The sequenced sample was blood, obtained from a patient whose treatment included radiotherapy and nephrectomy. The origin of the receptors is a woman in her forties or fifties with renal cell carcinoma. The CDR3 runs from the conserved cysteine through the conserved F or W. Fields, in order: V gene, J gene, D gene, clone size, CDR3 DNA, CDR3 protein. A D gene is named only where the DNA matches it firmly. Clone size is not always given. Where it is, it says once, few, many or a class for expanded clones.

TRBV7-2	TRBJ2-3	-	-	TGTGCCAGCAGCTTAATGGGGACTCACCCCACAGATACGCAGTATTTT	CASSLMGTHPTDTQYF
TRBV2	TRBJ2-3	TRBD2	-	TGTGCCAGCAGGGTAGGACTAGCGAGGGAAGCAGATACGCAGTATTTT	CASRVGLAREADTQYF
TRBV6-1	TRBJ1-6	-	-	TGTGCCAGCAGCAGTTCGGGGTACGACGGTTCACCCCTCCACTTT	CASSSSGYDGSPLHF
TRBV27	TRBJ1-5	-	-	TGTGCCAGCAGTTTATCCATGGGATCCTGGCAGCCCCAGCATTTT	CASSLSMGSWQPQHF
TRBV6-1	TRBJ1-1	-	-	TGTGCCAGCACCAAAGGCCCAGGGTTTGACGCTTTCTTT	CASTKGPGFDAFF
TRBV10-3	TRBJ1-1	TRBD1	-	TGTGCCATCAGTGAGCCAGGGGGGAACACTGAAGCTTTCTTT	CAISEPGGNTEAFF
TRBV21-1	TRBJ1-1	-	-	TGTGCCAGCAGCAAAAGGGCCGAGATTAACACTGAAGCTTTCTTT	CASSKRAEINTEAFF
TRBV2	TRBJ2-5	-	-	TGTGCCAGCAGTGATTCCAGGGGAGGGACCCAGTACTTC	CASSDSRGGTQYF
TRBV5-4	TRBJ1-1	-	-	TGTGCCAGCAGCTTACCGAACACTGAAGCTTTCTTT	CASSLPNTEAFF
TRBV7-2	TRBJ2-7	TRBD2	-	TGTGCCAGCAGCTCTTTAGCGGGGGGGCCTGGGCAGTACTTC	CASSSLAGGPGQYF
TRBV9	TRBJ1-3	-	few	TGTGCCAGCAGCCTCCATGGCGGATCTGGAAACACCATATATTTT	CASSLHGGSGNTIYF
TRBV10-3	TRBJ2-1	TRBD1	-	TGTGCCATCAGCGGAGGACAGGGGAGCAATGAGCAGTTCTTC	CAISGGQGSNEQFF
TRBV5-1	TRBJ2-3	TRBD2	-	TGCGCCAGCAGCCCGGGACTAGCGGCCAGCACAGATACGCAGTATTTT	CASSPGLAASTDTQYF
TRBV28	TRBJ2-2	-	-	TGTGCCAGCAGTCTGACAGGGAACACCGGGGAGCTGTTTTTT	CASSLTGNTGELFF
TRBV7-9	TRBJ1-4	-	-	TGTGCCAGCAGCTTAGCGGGCAGGGATAATGAAAAACTGTTTTTT	CASSLAGRDNEKLFF
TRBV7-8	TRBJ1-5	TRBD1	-	TGTGCCAGCAGCCCCCAAGGGACAGGGCGACAGCCCCAGCATTTT	CASSPQGTGRQPQHF
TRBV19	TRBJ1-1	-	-	TGTGCCAGTAGTACGGACAACCTTGAAGCTTTCTTT	CASSTDNLEAFF
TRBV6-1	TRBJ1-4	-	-	TGTGCCAGCAGTGACCGGGGGAGGGGTGTCGCGGAAAAACTGTTTTTT	CASSDRGRGVAEKLFF
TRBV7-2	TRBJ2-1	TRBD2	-	TGTGCCAGCAGCGGTAGCGGGGGCCCCTACAATGAGCAGTTCTTC	CASSGSGGPYNEQFF
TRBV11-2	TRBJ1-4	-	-	TGTGCCAGCAGCCTTCAGGGGTCCCGGGGAGAAAAACTGTTTTTT	CASSLQGSRGEKLFF
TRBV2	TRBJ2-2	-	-	TGTGCCAGCAGCGGACTGACGAACACCGGGGAGCTGTTTTTT	CASSGLTNTGELFF
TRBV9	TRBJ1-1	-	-	TGTGCCAGCAGCGTAGTGTTGAACACTGAAGCTTTCTTT	CASSVVLNTEAFF
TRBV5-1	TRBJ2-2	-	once	TGCGCCAGCAGCTTGAACAGGAACACCGGGGAGCTGTTTTTT	CASSLNRNTGELFF
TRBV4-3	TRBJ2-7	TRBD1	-	TGCGCCAGCAGCGAATCGGGACAGGGGTACGAGCAGTACTTC	CASSESGQGYEQYF
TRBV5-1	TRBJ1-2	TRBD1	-	TGCGCCAGCAGCGAAACGACAGGGGACGGCTATGGCTACACCTTC	CASSETTGDGYGYTF
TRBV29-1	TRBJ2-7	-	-	TGCAGCGTGAGACGGGACGGCTACGAGCAGTACTTC	CSVRRDGYEQYF
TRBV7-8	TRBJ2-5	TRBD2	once	TGTGCCAGCAGCTCACGCGGGGGGAATCCCCAAGAGACCCAGTACTTC	CASSSRGGNPQETQYF
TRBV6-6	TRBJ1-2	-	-	TGTGCCAGCAGGGCCGGGGGCCCCCATGGCTACACCTTC	CASRAGGPHGYTF
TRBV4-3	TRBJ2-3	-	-	TGCGCCAGCAGCCAGGAAAGGACATCCGATACGCAGTATTTT	CASSQERTSDTQYF
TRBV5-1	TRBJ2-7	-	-	TGCGCCACTAAGCTTGATGGTTACGAGCAGTACTTC	CATKLDGYEQYF
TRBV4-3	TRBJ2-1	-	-	TGCGCCAGCAGCCAAGATTCGGTCGGGACACTATACAATGAGCAGTTCTTC	CASSQDSVGTLYNEQFF
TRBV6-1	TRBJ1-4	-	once	TGTGCCAGCAGTGAAGCCCCCCCAGCTACAACTAATGAAAAACTGTTTTTT	CASSEAPPATTNEKLFF
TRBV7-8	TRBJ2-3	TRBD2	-	TGTGCCAGCAGCTTAGGGACTAGCAGCGCAGATACGCAGTATTTT	CASSLGTSSADTQYF
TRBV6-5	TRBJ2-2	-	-	TGTGCCAGCAGTTACTCGGGAATGGTATCCACCGGGGAGCTGTTTTTT	CASSYSGMVSTGELFF
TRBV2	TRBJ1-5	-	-	TGTGCCAGCAGTGGGGGGGTTTACCGGGATAGCAATCAGCCCCAGCATTTT	CASSGGVYRDSNQPQHF
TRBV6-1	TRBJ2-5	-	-	TGTGCCAGCAGTGAAAACAGTCAAGAGACCCAGTACTTC	CASSENSQETQYF
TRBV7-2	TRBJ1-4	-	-	TGTGCCAGCAGCCAGGACAGTACTAATGAAAAACTGTTTTTT	CASSQDSTNEKLFF
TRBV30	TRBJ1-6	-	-	TGTGCCTGGAGTGGCAGCTCCTATAATTCACCCCTCCACTTT	CAWSGSSYNSPLHF
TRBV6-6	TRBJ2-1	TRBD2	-	TGTGCCAGCAGTTCCCCCGGGACTAGCGGGGTAGATGAGCAGTTCTTC	CASSSPGTSGVDEQFF
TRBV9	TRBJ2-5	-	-	TGTGCCAGCAGCGTAGTTGGGGCTGGAGAGACCCAGTACTTC	CASSVVGAGETQYF
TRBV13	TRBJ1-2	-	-	TGTGCCAGCAGCGCACAGGGCCGGGGCTACACCTTC	CASSAQGRGYTF
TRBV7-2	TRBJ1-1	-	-	TGTGCCAGCAGCTTAAATCAACCAGGGGTGAACACTGAAGCTTTCTTT	CASSLNQPGVNTEAFF
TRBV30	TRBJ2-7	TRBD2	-	TGTGCCTTCAAGACTAGCGGGGCTAAATACGAGCAGTACTTC	CAFKTSGAKYEQYF
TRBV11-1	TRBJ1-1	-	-	TGTGCCAGCAGCTTATACTCGGCGGGGTTGGACACTGAAGCTTTCTTT	CASSLYSAGLDTEAFF
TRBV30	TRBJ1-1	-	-	TGTGCCTGGAGTGATACCGGGATGGAAGCTTTCTTT	CAWSDTGMEAFF
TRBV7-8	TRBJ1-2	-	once	TGTGCCAGCAGCCGGGCCCGGGGGGGTTCCTATGGCTACACCTTC	CASSRARGGSYGYTF
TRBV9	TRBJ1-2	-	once	TGTGCCAGCAGCGTAGGCAGGCCTGTTGACTATGGCTACACCTTC	CASSVGRPVDYGYTF
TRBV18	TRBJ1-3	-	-	TGTGCCAGCTCACCACAGGGGGTTACTGGAAACACCATATATTTT	CASSPQGVTGNTIYF
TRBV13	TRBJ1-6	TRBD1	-	TGTGCCAGCAGCTCGACAGGGCGAGGGACTTCACCCCTCCACTTT	CASSSTGRGTSPLHF
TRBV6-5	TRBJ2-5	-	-	TGTGCCAGCAGTTACCACGGGGGTACCAATAGGGAGACCCAGTACTTC	CASSYHGGTNRETQYF
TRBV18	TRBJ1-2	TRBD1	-	TGTGCCAGCTCACCCCAGACAGGGACTAACTATGGTTACACCTTC	CASSPQTGTNYGYTF
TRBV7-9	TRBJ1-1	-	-	TGTGCCAGCAGCCCCCTCTGGCGGAGTGAAGCTTTCTTT	CASSPLWRSEAFF
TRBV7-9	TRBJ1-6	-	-	TGTGCCAGCAGCTTAACCACAGGGAGATACAATTCACCCCTCCACTTT	CASSLTTGRYNSPLHF
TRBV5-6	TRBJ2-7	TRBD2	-	TGTGCCAGCACCGGGGGGAACCGCTACGAGCAGTACTTC	CASTGGNRYEQYF